This entry concerns a single TCR beta chain. The clone's antigen remains unknown. Base qualities were left out, and no much larger clone turns up one base away. The sample belongs to a study of CD8+CD57+ T cells in acquired aplastic anemia (dated by TCRdb to the late 2010s). Describing the broader study: Extracted DNA from sorted CD4+ and CD8+ cells averaged approximately 3 ug, ranging from roughly 0.19 to 27.4 ug. A CD8+CD57+ expansion meant a frequency higher than the mean frequency seen in healthy subjects.

The investigation overall reported the following: Patients and healthy controls showed no significant difference in CD8+ Simpson's diversity (P=0.060). Roughly 29 CD8+ CDR3 sequences were found in both patients and controls but appeared to be highly expressed in patients and within the immunodominant clones of the patients.

The CDR3 has 15 amino acids, counting the end cysteine and phenylalanine. Only the CDR3 region is kept as DNA, spanning 45 bases read in frame from base 1. Trimmed from V: 11 bases; trimmed from J: 6 bases; junction bases lacking a gene match: 13. The CDR1 and CDR2 encoded by the germline V gene are ENHRY and SYGVKD. Flow cytometry had shown CD8+CD57+ cell expansion in the patients selected for sequencing. Every patient had severe acquired aplastic anemia, diagnosed using the International Study of Aplastic Anemia and Agranulocytosis and Camitta criteria. No patient had received any therapy when blood was sampled. TCR repertoires of sorted CD4+ and CD8+ blood T cells from severe aplastic anemia patients and healthy subjects were deep-sequenced in the study. In the USA, patient enrollment took place under clinicaltrials.gov protocols 00001620, 01623167, 00001397, 00071045, 00081523 and 00961064. Ficoll-Paque density gradient centrifugation was used to isolate peripheral blood mononuclear cells. CD4+ and CD8+ T cells were sorted by FACS or magnetic beads before DNA extraction.

Profiling of TCR beta VDJ combinations and CDR3 sequences used genomic DNA as the template. TCR repertoire sequencing was run on an Illumina HiSeq 2000. As for how the authors treated the data: Repertoire assessment relied on Simpson's diversity index, CDR3 size and DJ length profiles, and TRBV/TRBJ rearrangement plots. The immunodominant clone was defined as the most abundant DNA sequence in deep sequencing data. CDR3 amino acid sequences were checked for sharing between subjects and were compared against published repertoires and the VDJdb database. The raw public reads went through TCRdb reprocessing: fastp at Q25, MiXCR clone calling, in-frame beta chains kept. Under each unique CDR3 protein, matching rows form one entry showing the most common genes and DNA. None of the V and J calls come from the authors' own analysis; TCRdb made them. Counted in this sample were under 500,000 distinct CDR3 sequences; about a third of them appeared once. The ten largest clonotypes hold roughly 0.8% of the sample.

Sequenced input: sorted CD4+, CD8+, or CD8+CD57+ T cells (not recorded which) from PBMCs. This sequence uses TRBV10-3 and TRBJ1-5; 10 middle bases align to TRBD1. The clonotype was recovered from a human donor with aplastic anemia. In nucleotides, the sequence is TGTGCCTTCAAGACAGGGGGCGGGTGTTCTCAGCCCCAGCATTTT. This gives the protein CAFKTGGGCSQPQHF.